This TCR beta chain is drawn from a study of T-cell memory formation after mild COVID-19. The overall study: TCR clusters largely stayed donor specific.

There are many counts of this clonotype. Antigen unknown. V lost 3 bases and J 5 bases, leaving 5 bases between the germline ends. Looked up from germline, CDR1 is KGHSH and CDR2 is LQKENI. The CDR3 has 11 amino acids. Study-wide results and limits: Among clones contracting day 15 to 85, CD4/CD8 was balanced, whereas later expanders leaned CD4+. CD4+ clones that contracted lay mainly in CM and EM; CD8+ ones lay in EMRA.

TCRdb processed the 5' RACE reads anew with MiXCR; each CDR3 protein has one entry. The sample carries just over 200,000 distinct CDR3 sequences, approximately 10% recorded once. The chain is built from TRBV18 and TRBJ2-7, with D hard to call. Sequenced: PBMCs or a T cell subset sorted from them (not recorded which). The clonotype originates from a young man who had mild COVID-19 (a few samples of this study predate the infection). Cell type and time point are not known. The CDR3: CASSPLNEQYF. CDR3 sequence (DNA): TGTGCCAGCTCACCCTTGAACGAGCAGTACTTC.